The clone carrying this T cell receptor (beta chain) was recorded at least ten times. Its antigen is currently unknown. The CDR3 length is 15 residues. CDR1 and CDR2 from the germline V gene are SGHVS and FQNEAQ. V lost 3 bases and J lost 2, with 13 bases in between. This sample was taken from a study of breast tumors, draining lymph nodes, adjacent tissues. Whole-study findings and limits: Most tumor T cells seemingly derive from lymph node, then expand in tumor.

TCRdb re-derived calls from the multiplex PCR reads in MiXCR, one entry per CDR3 protein. The sample includes about 140,000 distinct CDR3 sequences, 30% to 35% of them seen just once. Breast cancer patients provided tissue from their axillary draining lymph nodes. The sequenced sample was axillary lymph node tissue. The V gene is TRBV7-8, the J gene TRBJ1-2, with TRBD1 as a possible D gene (6 bases). The TCR sequence derives from a female donor with breast cancer. Some clones in this sample may be carry-over from other donors' samples. This CDR3 is CASSLGWGHNYGYTF. The CDR3 region has the DNA TGTGCCAGCAGCTTGGGGTGGGGGCACAACTATGGCTACACCTTC.